This TCR beta chain emerged from a study of technical replicates of blood from a handful of donors. Sequencing was performed with immunoSEQ multiplex PCR; in TCRdb, only in-frame clones are kept and a portion is missing. The data show 58,000 or so clones, with approximately 84% seen just once and 4.5% to 5.5% held by the top ten. This clone occurred once. The length of the CDR3 is 14 residues. The V gene end was trimmed by 5 bases and the J gene end by 1 base; junction bases not matched to a gene: 2. CDR1 is SGHVS, CDR2 FQNEAQ, per germline. Sequenced input: PBMCs. This rearrangement joins TRBV7-8 to TRBJ2-5; TRBD1 agrees at 9 bases. This clonotype originated in a human donor in good health. Some clones in this sample may be carry-over from other donors' samples. The CDR3 spells CASSGTGTQETQYF. CDR3 coding DNA: TGTGCCAGCAGCGGGACAGGGACCCAAGAGACCCAGTACTTC. The variable domain in full, completed from reference TRBV7-8 and TRBJ2-5, reads GAGVSQSPRYKVAKRGQDVALRCDPISGHVSLFWYQQALGQGPEFLTYFQNEAQLDKSGLPSDRFFAERPEGSVSTLKIQRTQQEDSAVYLCASSGTGTQETQYFGPGTRLLVL.